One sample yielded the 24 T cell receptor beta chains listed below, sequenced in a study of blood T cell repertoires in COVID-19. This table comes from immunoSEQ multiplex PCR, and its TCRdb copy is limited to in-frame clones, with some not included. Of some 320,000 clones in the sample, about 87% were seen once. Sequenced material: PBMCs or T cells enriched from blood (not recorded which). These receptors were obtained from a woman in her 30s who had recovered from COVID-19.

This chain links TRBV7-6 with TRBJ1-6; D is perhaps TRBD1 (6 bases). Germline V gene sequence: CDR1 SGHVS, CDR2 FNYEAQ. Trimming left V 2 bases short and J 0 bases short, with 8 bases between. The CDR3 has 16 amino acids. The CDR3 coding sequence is TGTGCCAGCAGCTTACAGGGGAGCTCCTATAATTCACCCCTCCACTTT. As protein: CASSLQGSSYNSPLHF.

The CDR3, as DNA: TGTGCCAGCAGTGAGAGGACACCGAACACTGAAGCTTTCTTT. Protein sequence: CASSERTPNTEAFF. The chain is built from TRBV2 and TRBJ1-1; D may be TRBD1 (5 bases). Germline loops: CDR1 SNHLY, CDR2 FYNNEI. The CDR3 loop spans 14 amino acids. V lost 3 bases and J 1 base, leaving 9 bases between the germline ends.

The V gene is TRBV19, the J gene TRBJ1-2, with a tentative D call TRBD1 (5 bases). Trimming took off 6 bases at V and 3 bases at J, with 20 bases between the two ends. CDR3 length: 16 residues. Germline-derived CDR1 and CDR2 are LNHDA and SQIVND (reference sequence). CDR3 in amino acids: CASSPELGRRDYGYTF. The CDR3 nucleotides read TGTGCCAGTAGCCCCGAGTTGGGGCGTCGCGACTATGGCTACACCTTC.

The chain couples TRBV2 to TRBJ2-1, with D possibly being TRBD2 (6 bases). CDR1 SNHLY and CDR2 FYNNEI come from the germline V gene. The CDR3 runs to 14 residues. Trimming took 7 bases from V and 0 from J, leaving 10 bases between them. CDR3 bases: TGTGCCAGCACCCGACTAGTCTCCTACAATGAGCAGTTCTTC. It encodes CASTRLVSYNEQFF.

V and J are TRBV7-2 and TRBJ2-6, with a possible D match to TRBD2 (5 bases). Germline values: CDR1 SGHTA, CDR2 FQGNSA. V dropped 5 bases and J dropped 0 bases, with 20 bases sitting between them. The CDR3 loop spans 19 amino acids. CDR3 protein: CASSARWPGSASGANVLTF. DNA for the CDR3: TGTGCCAGCAGCGCCCGGTGGCCGGGGTCCGCCTCTGGGGCCAACGTCCTGACTTTC.

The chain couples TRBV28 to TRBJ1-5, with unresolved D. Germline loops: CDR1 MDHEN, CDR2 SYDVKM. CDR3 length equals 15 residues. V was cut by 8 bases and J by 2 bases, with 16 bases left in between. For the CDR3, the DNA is TGTGCCAGCGGTCCAGCTTGGGAGGGCAATCAGCCCCAGCATTTT. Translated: CASGPAWEGNQPQHF.

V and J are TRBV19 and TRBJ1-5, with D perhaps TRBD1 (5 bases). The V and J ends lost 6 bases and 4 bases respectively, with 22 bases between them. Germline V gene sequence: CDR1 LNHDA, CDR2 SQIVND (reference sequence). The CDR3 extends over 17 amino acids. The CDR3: CASRSRVGADVNQPQHF. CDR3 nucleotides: TGTGCCAGTAGATCAAGGGTAGGGGCAGACGTGAATCAGCCCCAGCATTTT. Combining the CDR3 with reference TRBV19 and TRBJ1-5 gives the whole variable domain DGGITQSPKYLFRKEGQNVTLSCEQNLNHDAMYWYRQDPGQGLRLIYYSQIVNDFQKGDIAEGYSVSREKKESFPLTVTSAQKNPTAFYLCASRSRVGADVNQPQHFGDGTRLSIL.

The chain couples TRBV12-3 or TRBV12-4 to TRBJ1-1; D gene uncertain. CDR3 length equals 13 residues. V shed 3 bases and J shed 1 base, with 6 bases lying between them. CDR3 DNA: TGTGCCAGCAGTTTGGCAGGGAACACTGAAGCTTTCTTT. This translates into CASSLAGNTEAFF.

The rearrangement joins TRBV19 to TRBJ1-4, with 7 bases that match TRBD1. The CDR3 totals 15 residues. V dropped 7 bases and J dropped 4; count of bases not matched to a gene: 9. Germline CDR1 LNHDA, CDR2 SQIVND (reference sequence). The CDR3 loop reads CASTYRGALNEKLFF. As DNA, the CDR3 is TGTGCCAGTACTTACAGGGGTGCCCTTAATGAAAAACTGTTTTTT.

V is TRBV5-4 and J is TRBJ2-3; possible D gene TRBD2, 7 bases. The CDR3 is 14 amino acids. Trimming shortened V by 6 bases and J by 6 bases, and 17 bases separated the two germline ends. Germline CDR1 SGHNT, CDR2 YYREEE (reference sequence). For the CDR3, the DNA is TGTGCCAGCAACCGAGGGGGGGCTATGGATACGCAGTATTTT. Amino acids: CASNRGGAMDTQYF.

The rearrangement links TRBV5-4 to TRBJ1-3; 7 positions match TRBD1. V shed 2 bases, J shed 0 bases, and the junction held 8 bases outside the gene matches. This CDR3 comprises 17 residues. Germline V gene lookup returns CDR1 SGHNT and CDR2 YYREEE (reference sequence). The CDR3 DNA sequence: TGTGCCAGCAGCTTTTCCGGGACAGCATTCTCTGGAAACACCATATATTTT. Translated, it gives CASSFSGTAFSGNTIYF.

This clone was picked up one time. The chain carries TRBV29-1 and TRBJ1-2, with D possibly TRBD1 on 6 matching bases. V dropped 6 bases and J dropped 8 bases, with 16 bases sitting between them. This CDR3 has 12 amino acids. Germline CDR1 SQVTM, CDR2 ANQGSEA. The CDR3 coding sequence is TGCAGCGTCTCCCCGGGGGGCGACGGCTACACCTTC. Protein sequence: CSVSPGGDGYTF.

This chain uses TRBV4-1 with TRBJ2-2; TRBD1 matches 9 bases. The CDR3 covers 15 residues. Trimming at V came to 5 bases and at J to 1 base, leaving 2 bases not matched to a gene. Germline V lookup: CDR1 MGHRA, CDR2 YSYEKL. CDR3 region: CASSKGQGNTGELFF. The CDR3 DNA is TGCGCCAGCAGCAAGGGACAGGGGAACACCGGGGAGCTGTTTTTT.

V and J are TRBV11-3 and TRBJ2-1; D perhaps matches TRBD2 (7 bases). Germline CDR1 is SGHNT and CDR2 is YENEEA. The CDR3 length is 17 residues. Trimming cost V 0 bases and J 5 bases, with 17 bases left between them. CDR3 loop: CASSLDMAGASHNEQFF. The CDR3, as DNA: TGTGCCAGCAGCTTAGATATGGCGGGGGCATCCCACAATGAGCAGTTCTTC.

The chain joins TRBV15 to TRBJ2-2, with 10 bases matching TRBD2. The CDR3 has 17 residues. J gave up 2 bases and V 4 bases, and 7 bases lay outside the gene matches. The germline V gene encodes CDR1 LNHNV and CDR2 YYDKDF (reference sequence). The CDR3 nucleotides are TGTGCCACCAGCAACGGACTAGCGGTGATAAACACCGGGGAGCTGTTTTTT. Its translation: CATSNGLAVINTGELFF.

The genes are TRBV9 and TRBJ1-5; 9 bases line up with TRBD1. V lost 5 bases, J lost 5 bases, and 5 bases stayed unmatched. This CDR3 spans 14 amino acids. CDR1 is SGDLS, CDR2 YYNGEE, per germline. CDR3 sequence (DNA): TGTGCCAGCAGTCCGGGACAGGGTTATCAGCCCCAGCATTTT. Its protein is CASSPGQGYQPQHF.

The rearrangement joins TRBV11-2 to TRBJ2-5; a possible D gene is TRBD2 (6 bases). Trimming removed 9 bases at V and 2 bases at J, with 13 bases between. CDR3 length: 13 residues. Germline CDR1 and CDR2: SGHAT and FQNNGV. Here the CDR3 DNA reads TGTGCCAGTAAAGGGGCGGGACAAGAGACCCAGTACTTC. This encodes CASKGAGQETQYF. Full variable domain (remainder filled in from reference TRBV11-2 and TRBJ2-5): EAGVAQSPRYKIIEKRQSVAFWCNPISGHATLYWYQQILGQGPKLLIQFQNNGVVDDSQLPKDRFSAERLKGVDSTLKIQPAKLEDSAVYLCASKGAGQETQYFGPGTRLLVL.

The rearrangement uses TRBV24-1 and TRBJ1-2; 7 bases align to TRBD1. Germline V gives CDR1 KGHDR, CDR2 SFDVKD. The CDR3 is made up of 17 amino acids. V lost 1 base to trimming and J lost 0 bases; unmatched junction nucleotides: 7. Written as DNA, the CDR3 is TGTGCCACCAGTGATTTCGGGGACAGACTTTCTAACTATGGCTACACCTTC. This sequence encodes CATSDFGDRLSNYGYTF.

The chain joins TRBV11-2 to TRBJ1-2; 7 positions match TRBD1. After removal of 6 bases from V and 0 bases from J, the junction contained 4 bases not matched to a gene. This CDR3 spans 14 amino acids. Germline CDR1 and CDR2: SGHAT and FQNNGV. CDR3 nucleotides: TGTGCCAGCAGTCCTACAGGGGCTAACTATGGCTACACCTTC. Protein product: CASSPTGANYGYTF.

The CDR3 DNA follows: TGTGCCTGGACCCGCACAGGAAGGTGGGACTATGGCTACACCTTC. Protein sequence: CAWTRTGRWDYGYTF. The rearrangement links TRBV30 to TRBJ1-2; tentative D call: TRBD1 (5 bases). The CDR3 spans 15 residues. CDR1 is GTSNPN and CDR2 is SVGIG in the germline V gene (reference sequence). Deletions cut 4 bases from V and 3 bases from J, with 18 bases between.

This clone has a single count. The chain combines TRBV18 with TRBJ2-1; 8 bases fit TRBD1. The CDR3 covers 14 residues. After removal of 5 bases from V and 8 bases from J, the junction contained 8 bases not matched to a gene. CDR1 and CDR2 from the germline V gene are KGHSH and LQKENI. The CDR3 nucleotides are TGTGCCAGCTCAAAAGGACAGGGTTGGGATGAGCAGTTCTTC. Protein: CASSKGQGWDEQFF. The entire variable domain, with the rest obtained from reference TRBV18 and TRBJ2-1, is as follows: NAGVMQNPRHLVRRRGQEARLRCSPMKGHSHVYWYRQLPEEGLKFMVYLQKENIIDESGMPKERFSAEFPKEGPSILRIQQVVRGDSAAYFCASSKGQGWDEQFFGPGTRLTVL.

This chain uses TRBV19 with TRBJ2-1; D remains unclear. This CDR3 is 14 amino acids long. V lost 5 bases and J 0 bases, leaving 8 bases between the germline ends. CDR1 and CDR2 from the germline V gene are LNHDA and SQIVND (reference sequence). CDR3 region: CASSRRSSYNEQFF. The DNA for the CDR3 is TGTGCCAGTAGTCGCCGTAGCTCCTACAATGAGCAGTTCTTC.

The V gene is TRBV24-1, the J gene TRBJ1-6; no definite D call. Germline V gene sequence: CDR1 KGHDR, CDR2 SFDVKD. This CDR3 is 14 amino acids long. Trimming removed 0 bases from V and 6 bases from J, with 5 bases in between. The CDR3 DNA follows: TGTGCCACCAGTGATTTGAAGAGTAATTCACCCCTCCACTTT. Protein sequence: CATSDLKSNSPLHF.

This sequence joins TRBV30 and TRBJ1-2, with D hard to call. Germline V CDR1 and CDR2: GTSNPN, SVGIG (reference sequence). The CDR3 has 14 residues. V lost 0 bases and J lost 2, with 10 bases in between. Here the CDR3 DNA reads TGTGCCTGGAGTGTAGGAGGTTGGAACTATGGCTACACCTTC. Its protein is CAWSVGGWNYGYTF.